One TCR beta chain is described in this entry. Its antigen remains undetermined. Qualities for individual bases were not recorded, and no much larger clone is one base off. The sample originates from a study of somatic mutations in cytotoxic T cells in rheumatoid arthritis (dated by TCRdb to the late 2010s). Some background on the complete study: Right after diagnosis and prior to the start of any treatment, about 29 ml EDTA of peripheral blood was drawn from patients. Patient and control groups had essentially identical median ages. Some V beta antibody-stained T-cell populations were flow-sorted on a FACSAria II or Sony SH800 at nearly 100% purity, and sorted V beta1+ cells also underwent TCRB sequencing. To characterize clonality, the study used TCRB deep sequencing while asking whether somatic mutations are carried by expanded CD8+ T-cell clones in newly diagnosed, untreated rheumatoid arthritis. For 65 rheumatoid arthritis patients and 20 healthy controls, TCRB deep sequencing was carried out. What the study reported, not specific to this receptor: The slight underrepresentation of TRBV07 in patients was not corrected for multiple comparisons. Healthy controls showed no age-related increase in CD8+ clonality, whereas patients did (Spearman r=0.49). Several identical CD8+ TCRB sequences were found in both blood and synovial fluid, and in about an eighth of the roughly 60 patients the largest CD8+ clone exceeded 20% of CD8+ cells. The expanded CD8+ clones had unknown antigen targets, and not appearing in virus-specific databases did not rule out that they were virus-specific. CD8+ T-cell clonality did not differ significantly between rheumatoid arthritis patients and age-matched healthy controls.

Reading from cysteine to phenylalanine, the CDR3 counts 16 amino acids. Here the CDR3 DNA is all that survives: 48 bases in frame from base 1. V and J are trimmed by 5 bases and 0 bases, and the gene matches miss 5 bases of the junction. The CDR1 and CDR2 encoded by the germline V gene (reference sequence) are PRHDT and FYEKMQ. Flow cytometry confirmed the purity of CD4+ and CD8+ cells that had been isolated by positive magnetic bead selection on an AutoMACS. Initial screening for clonal expansions relied on flow cytometry with a TCR V beta antibody panel, after which sorted CD8+ fractions underwent TCRB deep sequencing for characterization. Peripheral blood mononuclear cells were obtained using density gradient separation with Ficoll-Paque PLUS. Using Nucleospin Tissue or Tissue XS kits, DNA was extracted from CD4-enriched, CD8-enriched or PBMC samples, with quantification by a Qubit 2.0 fluorometer.

Sequencing of TCRB CDR3 was done on genomic DNA with the immunoSEQ assay. On the study's bioinformatics: Published virus-specific TCRB sequences were compared with patient CD8+ clones larger than 1%, and only a few matches were found. The analyses included only productive TCRB rearrangements. Clonality was calculated as a Shannon entropy-based productive clonality index, and a clone was defined by a unique TCRB CDR3 sequence. To calculate repertoire overlap between two samples, the template counts of each clone were considered relative to each sample's total templates. A correlation with a Spearman r of roughly 0.66 was found between V-gene usage by flow cytometry and V-gene usage by TCRB sequencing. TCRdb provides this immuneACCESS table in a form limited to in-frame rearrangements. Some clones are lacking; in checked studies, under half of them reflect an unresolved V gene, and why the rest are absent is not known. V and J calls and clone size are as listed in that table; D and trimming were resolved from the DNA. This sample has 15,000 to 20,000 clones in its table, and around 85% of those were observed once. The ten most abundant clones make up around 7% of the sample.

This TCR was sampled from a middle-aged woman with rheumatoid arthritis. Input material: CD8+ T cells sorted from blood. The V and J genes are TRBV13 and TRBJ2-2; 8 central bases correspond to TRBD1. The nucleotide sequence is given as TGTGCCAGCAGCCCTCGGACAGGGTCGAACACCGGGGAGCTGTTTTTT. The resulting protein is CASSPRTGSNTGELFF.